These 21 T cell receptor beta chains were sequenced from one sample in a study of blood T cell repertoires in COVID-19 (dated by TCRdb to the early 2020s). The library was prepared using the immunoSEQ multiplex PCR assay. The immuneACCESS repertoire file appears here via TCRdb, limited to in-frame rearrangements. These files lack a portion of the clones; in checked studies, under half of the deficit traces to unresolved V genes, and the cause of the others is not known. This sample is represented by about 44,000 clones; approximately 88% of them were singletons. The leading ten clones occupy roughly 1.4% of the sample. Sequenced input: peripheral blood. The receptor set was obtained from a middle-aged woman with acute or convalescent COVID-19.

CDR3 in amino acids: CASSRGQDLNTEAFF. CDR3 nucleotides: TGTGCCAGCAGTCGAGGACAGGACCTCAACACTGAAGCTTTCTTT. This chain links TRBV6-2 or TRBV6-3 with TRBJ1-1, with TRBD1 identical over 7 bases. Germline CDR1 is MNHEY and CDR2 is SVGEGT. There are 15 residues in the CDR3. Trimming removed 5 bases from V and 2 bases from J; junction bases left unmatched: 8.

V and J are TRBV5-6 and TRBJ2-7; 7 bases agree with TRBD1. Looked up from germline, CDR1 is SGHDT and CDR2 is YYEEEE. The CDR3 totals 15 residues. The V segment lost 5 bases and the J segment 5 bases; nucleotides outside the gene matches: 13. The CDR3 DNA sequence: TGTGCCAGCAGTATTGAGACAGGGTTGGGCCACGAGCAGTACTTC. This codes for CASSIETGLGHEQYF.

This clone has more than one count but fewer than ten. The chain uses TRBV28 and TRBJ1-1; D perhaps matches TRBD1 (6 bases). Trimming shortened V by 5 bases and J by 0 bases, and 10 bases separated the two germline ends. Looked up from germline, CDR1 is MDHEN and CDR2 is SYDVKM. The CDR3 runs 14 residues. CDR3: CASSRTAMNTEAFF. CDR3 nucleotides: TGTGCCAGCAGTCGGACAGCCATGAACACTGAAGCTTTCTTT. Using reference TRBV28 and TRBJ1-1 for the parts outside the CDR3, the full variable domain is DVKVTQSSRYLVKRTGEKVFLECVQDMDHENMFWYRQDPGLGLRLIYFSYDVKMKEKGDIPEGYSVSREKKERFSLILESASTNQTSMYLCASSRTAMNTEAFFGQGTRLTVV.

J is TRBJ2-1 and V is TRBV18, with D hard to call. Germline V gene lookup returns CDR1 KGHSH and CDR2 LQKENI. The germline V and J ends were trimmed by 3 bases and 5 bases, with 26 bases remaining between them. The CDR3 spans 19 residues. The CDR3 here is CASSPNKSLATLFNNEQFF. In DNA, the CDR3 is TGTGCCAGCTCACCGAATAAATCGCTCGCCACTCTTTTTAACAATGAGCAGTTCTTC.

Remarks on this clone: The DNA is left out, because the CDR3 cannot be placed on it with certainty; the CDR3 is given as TCRdb lists it. Here the CDR3 reads CASSFPELSWESYGYTF. The chain couples TRBV28 to TRBJ1-2. The CDR3 is made up of 17 amino acids, end residues included. From germline, CDR1 is MDHEN and CDR2 SYDVKM.

V usage is TRBV30 and J usage is TRBJ2-2; D perhaps matches TRBD1 (6 bases). The CDR3 spans 13 residues. CDR1 and CDR2 from the germline V gene are GTSNPN and SVGIG (reference sequence). Trimming took off 5 bases at V and 3 bases at J, with 10 bases between the two ends. CDR3 protein: CAWSDRHTGELFF. Written as DNA, the CDR3 is TGTGCCTGGTCCGACAGGCACACCGGGGAGCTGTTTTTT. The complete variable domain, with remaining parts taken from reference TRBV30 and TRBJ2-2, reads SQTIHQWPATLVQPVGSPLSLECTVEGTSNPNLYWYRQAAGRGLQLLFYSVGIGQISSEVPQNLSASRPQDRQFILSSKKLLLSDSGFYLCAWSDRHTGELFFGEGSRLTVL.

This chain joins TRBV28 and TRBJ2-7; 8 bases match TRBD1. The CDR3 consists of 13 residues. V trimming: 5 bases; J trimming: 6 bases; junction bases outside the gene matches: 6. Per germline, CDR1 MDHEN and CDR2 SYDVKM. CDR3 region: CASSQQGAGEQYF. Here the CDR3 DNA reads TGTGCCAGCAGTCAGCAGGGGGCGGGCGAGCAGTACTTC.

The chain employs TRBV7-9 and TRBJ2-1; 11 nucleotides match TRBD2. With 3 bases clipped from V and 7 bases from J, the junction kept 8 bases outside the gene matches. The CDR3 sequence is 16 residues long. Looked up from germline, CDR1 is SEHNR and CDR2 is FQNEAQ (reference sequence). The CDR3 region is CASSFGRLAGGNEQFF. CDR3 nucleotide sequence: TGTGCCAGCAGCTTCGGGAGGCTAGCGGGGGGAAATGAGCAGTTCTTC.

The rearrangement links TRBV19 to TRBJ1-2; 8 bases match TRBD1. This CDR3 contains 15 residues. The trim removed 0 bases at V and 4 bases at J, leaving 4 bases unmatched. Germline CDR1 LNHDA, CDR2 SQIVND (reference sequence). For the CDR3, the DNA is TGTGCCAGTAGTATAGATCAAGACAGGGGCTATGGCTACACCTTC. This translates into CASSIDQDRGYGYTF.

This clone was recorded only once. The chain uses TRBV21-1 and TRBJ2-5; the D call in the table, TRBD1, was not verified against the DNA. TRBV21-1 is a documented pseudogene. The CDR3 loop spans 17 amino acids. The CDR3 here is CASTNLPSGQGAETQYF. The CDR3 DNA reads TGTGCCAGCACCAATCTCCCCTCGGGACAGGGGGCAGAGACCCAGTACTTC.

This sequence joins TRBV3-1 (or the pseudogene TRBV3-2) and TRBJ1-1; weak D call: TRBD1 (6 bases). The germline CDR1 and CDR2 sequences are LGHDT and YNNKEL (reference sequence). V was shortened by 6 bases and J by 1 base, with 6 bases between the two germline ends. The CDR3 covers 12 residues. The DNA of the CDR3 is TGTGCCAGCAGACAGGGGAACACTGAAGCTTTCTTT. Its protein product is CASRQGNTEAFF.

The chain joins TRBV19 to TRBJ2-7; 8 bases map to TRBD1. Germline CDR1 and CDR2: LNHDA and SQIVND (reference sequence). CDR3 length: 14 amino acids. V lost 4 bases, J lost 7 bases, and 9 bases stayed unmatched. CDR3 residues: CASSTGQGFREQYF. CDR3 bases: TGTGCCAGTAGTACCGGACAGGGATTCAGGGAGCAGTACTTC.

This chain joins TRBV19 and TRBJ2-5, with TRBD1 matching over 8 bases. CDR1 is LNHDA, CDR2 SQIVND, per germline (reference sequence). The CDR3 runs to 16 residues. The junction had 8 bases not matched to a gene; V was cut back by 5 bases and J by 0 bases. CDR3: CASSATRTGNQETQYF. CDR3 coding DNA: TGTGCCAGTAGTGCAACCAGGACAGGGAACCAAGAGACCCAGTACTTC.

The chain joins TRBV29-1 to TRBJ2-1; D possibly corresponds to TRBD2 (6 bases). The ends were cut back, 1 base at V and 0 bases at J, with 13 bases in the middle. This CDR3 has 16 residues. The germline CDR1 and CDR2 sequences are SQVTM and ANQGSEA. CDR3 protein: CSVEGIGRSSYNEQFF. CDR3 nucleotide sequence: TGCAGCGTTGAAGGGATCGGGAGAAGCTCCTACAATGAGCAGTTCTTC.

This clone was seen a few times. V gene TRBV4-2 combines with J gene TRBJ1-1; D gene unclear. Trimming shortened V by 0 bases and J by 1 base, and 15 bases separated the two germline ends. The CDR3 is 17 amino acids. Germline V gene data show CDR1 as LGHNA and CDR2 as YNFKEQ. CDR3 sequence: CASSQEAGGRWNTEAFF. CDR3 in DNA: TGTGCCAGCAGCCAAGAGGCTGGAGGGCGGTGGAACACTGAAGCTTTCTTT.

The V and J genes are TRBV7-9 and TRBJ2-5, with TRBD2 identical over 8 bases. The CDR3 is 14 residues long. V lost 5 bases to trimming and J lost 5 bases; unmatched junction nucleotides: 7. Germline V gives CDR1 SEHNR, CDR2 FQNEAQ (reference sequence). Written as DNA, the CDR3 is TGTGCCAGCAGCCCCGGACTAGCATGGGAGACCCAGTACTTC. Its protein is CASSPGLAWETQYF.

This rearrangement joins TRBV27 to TRBJ1-4; no definite D call. Trimming pared 7 bases from V and 0 bases from J, leaving 12 bases between. The CDR3 consists of 15 residues. The germline V gene encodes CDR1 MNHEY and CDR2 SMNVEV (reference sequence). CDR3 coding DNA: TGTGCCAGCACCCCTCGGCTAGCAACTAATGAAAAACTGTTTTTT. It encodes CASTPRLATNEKLFF.

The rearrangement uses TRBV19 and TRBJ1-5; D is possibly TRBD1 (5 bases). Trimming removed 3 bases from V and 7 bases from J, with 16 bases in between. This CDR3 is built from 15 residues. Germline V lookup: CDR1 LNHDA, CDR2 SQIVND (reference sequence). CDR3 amino acids: CASSISRVRGQPQHF. The CDR3 coding sequence is TGTGCCAGTAGTATTTCCAGGGTAAGAGGCCAGCCCCAGCATTTT. The variable domain in full, with the rest retrieved from reference TRBV19 and TRBJ1-5, is DGGITQSPKYLFRKEGQNVTLSCEQNLNHDAMYWYRQDPGQGLRLIYYSQIVNDFQKGDIAEGYSVSREKKESFPLTVTSAQKNPTAFYLCASSISRVRGQPQHFGDGTRLSIL.

This clone was picked up a small number of times. This rearrangement joins TRBV18 to TRBJ1-5, with D possibly TRBD1 on 5 matching bases. This CDR3 region has 18 residues. Germline CDR1 is KGHSH and CDR2 is LQKENI. Trimming pared 3 bases from V and 1 base from J, leaving 19 bases between. CDR3 nucleotide sequence: TGTGCCAGCTCACCGGGTCTGAGGACACTCAGAAGCAATCAGCCCCAGCATTTT. Its translation: CASSPGLRTLRSNQPQHF.

This clone was counted once. The J gene is TRBJ2-4, the V gene TRBV7-9, with 7 bases matching TRBD2. With 1 base clipped from V and 1 base from J, the junction kept 1 base outside the gene matches. Germline V lookup: CDR1 SEHNR, CDR2 FQNEAQ (reference sequence). CDR3 length equals 15 residues. The chain's CDR3 is CASSLVGGAKNIQYF. The CDR3 region has the DNA TGTGCCAGCAGCTTAGTGGGAGGGGCCAAAAACATTCAGTACTTC.

This clone was picked up one time. The rearrangement links TRBV3-1 (or the pseudogene TRBV3-2) to TRBJ2-1, with TRBD2 matching over 10 bases. Germline V lookup: CDR1 LGHDT, CDR2 YNNKEL (reference sequence). The ends lost 7 bases at V and 6 bases at J; junction bases unmatched: 9. CDR3 length: 15 amino acids. The CDR3 spells CASTTAASGGNEQFF. The CDR3 DNA reads as TGTGCCAGCACCACGGCGGCTAGCGGGGGCAATGAGCAGTTCTTC.